The clone carrying this T cell receptor (beta chain) was counted a few times. Its target is not known. TCRdb passed the reads through MiXCR, listing each CDR3 protein once. Here the sample spans roughly 200,000 distinct CDR3 sequences, roughly 15% being singletons. The sample originates from a study of T cell repertoires in cytomegalovirus infection. Overall study context: Evidence of both CMV infection and a matching HLA type came from public TCR beta signatures.

The study, taken as a whole, reports: Frequencies of public TCR beta families were cumulated, and this identified carriers of CMV plus the relevant HLA. Ex vivo responses were dominated by HLA-C-restricted CMV-specific TCR beta clonotypes.

The CDR3 is 14 residues long. Trimming took off 3 bases at V and 2 bases at J, with 11 bases between the two ends. The germline V gene has CDR1 LGHNA and CDR2 YNFKEQ. Specimen: CD8+ T cells from PBMCs. The gene calls are TRBV4-2 and TRBJ2-7; tentatively, D is TRBD2 (6 bases). This TCR came from a human donor in good health (CMV status not recorded). Some clones in this sample may be carry-over from other donors' samples. The CDR3 protein is CASSHPGGTYEQYF. CDR3 sequence (DNA): TGTGCCAGCAGCCATCCCGGGGGTACCTACGAGCAGTACTTC.